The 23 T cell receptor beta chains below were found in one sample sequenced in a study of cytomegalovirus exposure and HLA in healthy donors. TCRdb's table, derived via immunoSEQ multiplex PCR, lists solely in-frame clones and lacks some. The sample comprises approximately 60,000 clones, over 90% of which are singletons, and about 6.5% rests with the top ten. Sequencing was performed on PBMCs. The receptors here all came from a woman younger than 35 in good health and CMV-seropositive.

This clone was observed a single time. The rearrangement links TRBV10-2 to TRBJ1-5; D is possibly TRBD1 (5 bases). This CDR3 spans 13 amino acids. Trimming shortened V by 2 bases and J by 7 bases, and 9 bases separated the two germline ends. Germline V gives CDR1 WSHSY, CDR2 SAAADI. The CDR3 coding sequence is TGCGCCAGCAGTGAGGGGGCTCGACAGCCCCAGCATTTT. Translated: CASSEGARQPQHF.

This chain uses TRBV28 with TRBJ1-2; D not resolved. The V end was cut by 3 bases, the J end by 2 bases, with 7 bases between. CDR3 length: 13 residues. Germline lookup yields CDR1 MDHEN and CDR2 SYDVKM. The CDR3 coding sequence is TGTGCCAGCAGTTTTGGCGGGAACTATGGCTACACCTTC. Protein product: CASSFGGNYGYTF.

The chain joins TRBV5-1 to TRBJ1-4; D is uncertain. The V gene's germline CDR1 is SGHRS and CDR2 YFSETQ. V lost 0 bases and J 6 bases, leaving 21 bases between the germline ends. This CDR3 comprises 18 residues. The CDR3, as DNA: TGCGCCAGCAGCTTGGGCCGAGGTGGGAGGGCGGCGGATGAAAAACTGTTTTTT. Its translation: CASSLGRGGRAADEKLFF.

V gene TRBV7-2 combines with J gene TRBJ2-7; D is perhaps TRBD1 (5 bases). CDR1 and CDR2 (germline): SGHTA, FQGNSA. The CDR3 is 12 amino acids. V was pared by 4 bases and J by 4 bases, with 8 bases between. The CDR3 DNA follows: TGTGCCAGCAGCTCGGACAAATACGAGCAGTACTTC. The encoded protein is CASSSDKYEQYF.

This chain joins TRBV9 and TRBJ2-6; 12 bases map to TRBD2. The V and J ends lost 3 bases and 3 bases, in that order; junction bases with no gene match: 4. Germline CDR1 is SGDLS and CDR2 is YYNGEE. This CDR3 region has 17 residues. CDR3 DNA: TGTGCCAGCAGCGGGGGACTAGCGGGTAATGGGGCCAACGTCCTGACTTTC. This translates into CASSGGLAGNGANVLTF.

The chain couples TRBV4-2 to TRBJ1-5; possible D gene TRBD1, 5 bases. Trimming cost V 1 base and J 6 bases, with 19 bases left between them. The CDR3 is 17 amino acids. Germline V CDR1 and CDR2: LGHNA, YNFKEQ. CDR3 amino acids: CASSQAFFGGDGQPQHF. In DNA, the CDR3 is TGTGCCAGCAGCCAAGCATTCTTTGGAGGGGACGGTCAGCCCCAGCATTTT.

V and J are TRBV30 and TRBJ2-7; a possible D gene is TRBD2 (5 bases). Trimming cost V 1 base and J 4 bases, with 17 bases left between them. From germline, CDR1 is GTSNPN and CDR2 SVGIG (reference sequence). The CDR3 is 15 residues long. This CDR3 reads CAWSGGGRPSYEQYF. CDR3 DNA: TGTGCCTGGAGTGGAGGAGGACGGCCAAGTTACGAGCAGTACTTC.

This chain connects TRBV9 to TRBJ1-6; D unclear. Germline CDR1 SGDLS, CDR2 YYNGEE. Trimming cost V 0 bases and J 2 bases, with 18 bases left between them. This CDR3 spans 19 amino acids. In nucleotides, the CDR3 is TGTGCCAGCAGCGTAGCCTCACATGAGGGCGCACCCTATAATTCACCCCTCCACTTT. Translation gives CASSVASHEGAPYNSPLHF.

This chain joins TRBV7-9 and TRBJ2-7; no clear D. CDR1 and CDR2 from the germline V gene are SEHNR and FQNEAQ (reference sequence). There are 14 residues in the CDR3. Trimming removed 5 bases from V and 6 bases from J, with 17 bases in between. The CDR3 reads CASSQTDGDGEQYF. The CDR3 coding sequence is TGTGCCAGCAGCCAAACAGACGGCGACGGCGAGCAGTACTTC.

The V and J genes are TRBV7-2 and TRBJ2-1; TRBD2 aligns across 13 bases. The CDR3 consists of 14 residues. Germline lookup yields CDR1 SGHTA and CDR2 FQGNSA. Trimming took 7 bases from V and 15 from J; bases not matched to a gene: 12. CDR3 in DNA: TGTGCCAGCACCCTCGGACTAGCGGGGGCCTGGCGGTTCTTC. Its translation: CASTLGLAGAWRFF.

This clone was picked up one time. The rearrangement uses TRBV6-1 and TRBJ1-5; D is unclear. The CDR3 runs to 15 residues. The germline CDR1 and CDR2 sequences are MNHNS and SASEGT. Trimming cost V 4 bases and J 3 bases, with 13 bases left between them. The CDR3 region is CASSARLSINQPQHF. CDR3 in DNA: TGTGCCAGCAGTGCCAGGCTCTCTATCAATCAGCCCCAGCATTTT.

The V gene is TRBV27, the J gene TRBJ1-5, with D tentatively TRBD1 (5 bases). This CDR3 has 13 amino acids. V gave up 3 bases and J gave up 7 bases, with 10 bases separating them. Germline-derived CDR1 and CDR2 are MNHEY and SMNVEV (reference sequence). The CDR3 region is CASSFQGWQPQHF. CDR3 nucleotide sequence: TGTGCCAGCAGTTTTCAGGGTTGGCAGCCCCAGCATTTT.

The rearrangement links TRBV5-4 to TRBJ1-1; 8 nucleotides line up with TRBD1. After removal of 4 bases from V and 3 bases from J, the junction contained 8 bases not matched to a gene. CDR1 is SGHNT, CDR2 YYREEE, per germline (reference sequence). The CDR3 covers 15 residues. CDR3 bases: TGTGCCAGCAGCCCCCGGACAGGGTTAGACACTGAAGCTTTCTTT. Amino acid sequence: CASSPRTGLDTEAFF. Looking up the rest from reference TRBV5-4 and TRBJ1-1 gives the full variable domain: ETGVTQSPTHLIKTRGQQVTLRCSSQSGHNTVSWYQQALGQGPQFIFQYYREEENGRGNFPPRFSGLQFPNYSSELNVNALELDDSALYLCASSPRTGLDTEAFFGQGTRLTVV.

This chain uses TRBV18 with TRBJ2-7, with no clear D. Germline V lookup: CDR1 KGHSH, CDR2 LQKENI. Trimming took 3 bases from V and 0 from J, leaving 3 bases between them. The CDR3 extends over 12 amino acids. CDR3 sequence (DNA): TGTGCCAGCTCACCGAGCTCCTACGAGCAGTACTTC. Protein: CASSPSSYEQYF.

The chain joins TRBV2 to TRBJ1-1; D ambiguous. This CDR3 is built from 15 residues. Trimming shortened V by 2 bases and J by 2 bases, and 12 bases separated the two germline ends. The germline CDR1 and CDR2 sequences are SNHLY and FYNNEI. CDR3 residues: CASSEFGNPNTEAFF. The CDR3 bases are TGTGCCAGCAGTGAATTCGGGAATCCCAACACTGAAGCTTTCTTT.

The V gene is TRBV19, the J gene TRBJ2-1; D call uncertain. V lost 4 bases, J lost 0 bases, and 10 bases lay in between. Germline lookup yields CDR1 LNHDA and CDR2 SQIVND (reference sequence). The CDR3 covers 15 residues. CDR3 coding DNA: TGTGCCAGTAGTACCGGCGGAAGCTCCTACAATGAGCAGTTCTTC. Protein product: CASSTGGSSYNEQFF.

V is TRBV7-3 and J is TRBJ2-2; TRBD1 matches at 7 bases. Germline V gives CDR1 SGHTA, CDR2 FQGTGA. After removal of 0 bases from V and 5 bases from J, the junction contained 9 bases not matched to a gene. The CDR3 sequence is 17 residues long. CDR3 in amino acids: CASSLTLRGGNTGELFF. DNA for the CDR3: TGTGCCAGCAGCTTAACGTTGCGAGGGGGCAATACCGGGGAGCTGTTTTTT.

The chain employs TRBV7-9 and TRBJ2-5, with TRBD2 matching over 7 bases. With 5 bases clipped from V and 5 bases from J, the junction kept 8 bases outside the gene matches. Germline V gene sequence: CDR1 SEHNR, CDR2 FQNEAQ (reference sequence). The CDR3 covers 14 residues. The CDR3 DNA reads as TGTGCCAGCAGCGACGAGACTAGCCATGAGACCCAGTACTTC. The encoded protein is CASSDETSHETQYF.

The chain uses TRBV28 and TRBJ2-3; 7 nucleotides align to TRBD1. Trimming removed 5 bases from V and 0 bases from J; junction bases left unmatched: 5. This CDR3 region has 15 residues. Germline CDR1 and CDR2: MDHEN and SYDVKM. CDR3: CASSMGTASTDTQYF. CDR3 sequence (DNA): TGTGCCAGCAGTATGGGGACAGCTAGCACAGATACGCAGTATTTT.

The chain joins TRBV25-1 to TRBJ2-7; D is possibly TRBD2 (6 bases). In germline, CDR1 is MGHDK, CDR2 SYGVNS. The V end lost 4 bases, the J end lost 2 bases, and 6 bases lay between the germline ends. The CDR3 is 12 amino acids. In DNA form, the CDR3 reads TGTGCCAGCAGTGCGGGGGCCTACGAGCAGTACTTC. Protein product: CASSAGAYEQYF.

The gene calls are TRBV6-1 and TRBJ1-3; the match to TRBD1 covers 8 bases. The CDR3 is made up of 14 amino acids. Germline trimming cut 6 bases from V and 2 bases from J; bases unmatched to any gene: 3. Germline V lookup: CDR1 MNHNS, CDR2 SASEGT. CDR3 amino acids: CASSGDRTGNTIYF. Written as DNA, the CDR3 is TGTGCCAGCAGCGGGGACAGGACTGGAAACACCATATATTTT.

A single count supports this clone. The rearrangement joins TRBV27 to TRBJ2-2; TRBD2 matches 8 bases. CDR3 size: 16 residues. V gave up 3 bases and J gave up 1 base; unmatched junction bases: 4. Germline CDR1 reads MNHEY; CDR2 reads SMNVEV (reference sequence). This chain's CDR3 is CASSFFAGGNTGELFF. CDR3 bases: TGTGCCAGCAGTTTTTTTGCGGGAGGGAACACCGGGGAGCTGTTTTTT.

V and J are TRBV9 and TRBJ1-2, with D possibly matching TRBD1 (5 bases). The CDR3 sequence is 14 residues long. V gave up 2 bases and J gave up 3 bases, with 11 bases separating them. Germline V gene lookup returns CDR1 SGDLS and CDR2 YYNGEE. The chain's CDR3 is CASSVFGGDYGYTF. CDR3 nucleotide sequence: TGTGCCAGCAGCGTTTTCGGAGGGGACTATGGCTACACCTTC.